One sample yielded the 12 T cell receptor beta chains listed below, sequenced in a study of CD4 T cells in relation to SARS-CoV-2 and coronaviruses. Before the COVID-19 pandemic, during about 2011-2019, CD4+ T cells were taken from unexposed donors. The cells were cultured for around ten days before CD4+ T cells were isolated. Their specific antigens are unknown. Some clones are missing from TCRdb's copy, which holds only in-frame ones; the method was immunoSEQ multiplex PCR. The profile covers 25,000 to 30,000 clones, with about 79% appearing a single time and approximately 20% taken by the ten largest. Sequencing input: CD4+ T cells from PBMCs, cultured in vitro. These receptors came from a human donor in good health.

The chain joins TRBV7-2 to TRBJ2-3; 11 positions agree with TRBD2. CDR1 SGHTA and CDR2 FQGNSA come from the germline V gene. Trimming removed 6 bases from V and 2 bases from J; junction bases left unmatched: 4. The CDR3 is made up of 15 amino acids. For the CDR3, the DNA is TGTGCCAGCAGGCGGACTAGCGGGTACACAGATACGCAGTATTTT. It codes for CASRRTSGYTDTQYF.

This chain uses TRBV5-1 with TRBJ2-2; TRBD2 matches at 12 bases. Germline-derived CDR1 and CDR2 are SGHRS and YFSETQ. The CDR3 is 16 amino acids. The J segment lost 4 bases and the V segment lost 4 bases, leaving 5 bases of the junction unmatched. For the CDR3, the DNA is TGCGCCAGCAGCCCCCGACTAGCGGGAGCCACCGGGGAGCTGTTTTTT. It encodes CASSPRLAGATGELFF.

This clone has only one observation. This chain joins TRBV20-1 and TRBJ2-2; tentative D call: TRBD2 (7 bases). The CDR3 has 15 amino acids. The V end lost 3 bases, the J end lost 5 bases, and 16 bases lay between the germline ends. The germline V gene has CDR1 DFQATT and CDR2 SNEGSKA (reference sequence). CDR3 nucleotides: TGCAGTGCTAGTGAGGGGGGGCGCGGGACCGGGGAGCTGTTTTTT. The encoded protein is CSASEGGRGTGELFF.

The rearrangement joins TRBV2 to TRBJ2-2; weak D call: TRBD2 (5 bases). Trimming removed 4 bases from V and 3 bases from J, with 15 bases in between. The germline V gene has CDR1 SNHLY and CDR2 FYNNEI. The CDR3 is made up of 16 amino acids. In DNA, the CDR3 is TGTGCCAGCAGTGGAATGTCTAGCAGTTACACCGGGGAGCTGTTTTTT. Encoded protein: CASSGMSSSYTGELFF.

The sample holds a few counts of this clone. This sequence joins TRBV3-1 (or the pseudogene TRBV3-2) and TRBJ1-2; 9 nucleotides match TRBD1. This CDR3 comprises 15 residues. Per germline, CDR1 LGHDT and CDR2 YNNKEL (reference sequence). V shed 0 bases, J shed 4 bases, and the junction held 3 bases outside the gene matches. The CDR3 here is CASSQEGQGVYGYTF. CDR3 coding DNA: TGTGCCAGCAGCCAAGAGGGACAGGGCGTCTATGGCTACACCTTC.

In its sample, this clone was seen a few times. The chain employs TRBV6-2 or TRBV6-3 and TRBJ2-7, with 7 bases fitting TRBD1. The CDR3 totals 16 residues. Germline CDR1 is MNHEY and CDR2 is SVGEGT. The junction had 11 bases not matched to a gene; V was cut back by 2 bases and J by 4 bases. The CDR3 DNA reads as TGTGCCAGCAGTTACGACCCGGAAGGGGGCGGATACGAGCAGTACTTC. Its protein is CASSYDPEGGGYEQYF.

The V and J genes are TRBV7-3 and TRBJ1-2; D not certain. Trimming pared 2 bases from V and 8 bases from J, leaving 12 bases between. The CDR3 contains 13 residues. The V gene's germline CDR1 is SGHTA and CDR2 FQGTGA. As DNA, the CDR3 is TGTGCCAGCAGCTTAGGATTCGGTTGGGGCTACACCTTC. Its protein is CASSLGFGWGYTF.

The genes are TRBV10-3 and TRBJ1-2, with unresolved D. V was clipped by 2 bases and J by 4 bases, with 8 bases between them. The CDR3 covers 13 residues. Per the germline V gene, CDR1 is ENHRY and CDR2 is SYGVKD. CDR3 sequence: CAISEQETYGYTF. In DNA form, the CDR3 reads TGTGCCATCAGTGAGCAGGAGACCTATGGCTACACCTTC.

The count of this clone is one. V gene TRBV6-4 combines with J gene TRBJ1-1; 7 positions match TRBD1. The germline V gene encodes CDR1 MRHNA and CDR2 SNTAGT. The CDR3 extends over 15 amino acids. J gave up 1 base and V 7 bases, and 9 bases lay outside the gene matches. Written as DNA, the CDR3 is TGTGCCAGCAACTTTAGGGGACAGTCGAACACTGAAGCTTTCTTT. Its translation is CASNFRGQSNTEAFF.

The chain is built from TRBV6-1 and TRBJ2-4; the D gene is possibly TRBD1 (5 bases). The CDR3 contains 19 residues. The V and J ends lost 4 bases and 1 base respectively, with 23 bases between them. Germline V CDR1 and CDR2: MNHNS, SASEGT. CDR3 in DNA: TGTGCCAGCAGTGCTCTTCCAGGACCGACAGAAAGGGCCAAAAACATTCAGTACTTC. This encodes CASSALPGPTERAKNIQYF.

The chain couples TRBV28 to TRBJ1-5; D is undetermined. Per germline, CDR1 MDHEN and CDR2 SYDVKM. Trimming cost V 8 bases and J 7 bases, with 15 bases left between them. The CDR3 has 13 amino acids. CDR3 sequence reads: CASLGRVHQPQHF. CDR3 sequence (DNA): TGTGCCAGCCTCGGGAGGGTGCACCAGCCCCAGCATTTT.

This clone was observed a handful of times. V usage is TRBV6-2 or TRBV6-3 and J usage is TRBJ2-3; D ambiguous. The V end was cut by 0 bases, the J end by 7 bases, with 5 bases between. CDR3 size: 12 residues. The germline gives CDR1 MNHEY, CDR2 SVGEGT. The CDR3 DNA reads TGTGCCAGCAGTTACTCGAGATATACGCAGTATTTT. Protein sequence: CASSYSRYTQYF.